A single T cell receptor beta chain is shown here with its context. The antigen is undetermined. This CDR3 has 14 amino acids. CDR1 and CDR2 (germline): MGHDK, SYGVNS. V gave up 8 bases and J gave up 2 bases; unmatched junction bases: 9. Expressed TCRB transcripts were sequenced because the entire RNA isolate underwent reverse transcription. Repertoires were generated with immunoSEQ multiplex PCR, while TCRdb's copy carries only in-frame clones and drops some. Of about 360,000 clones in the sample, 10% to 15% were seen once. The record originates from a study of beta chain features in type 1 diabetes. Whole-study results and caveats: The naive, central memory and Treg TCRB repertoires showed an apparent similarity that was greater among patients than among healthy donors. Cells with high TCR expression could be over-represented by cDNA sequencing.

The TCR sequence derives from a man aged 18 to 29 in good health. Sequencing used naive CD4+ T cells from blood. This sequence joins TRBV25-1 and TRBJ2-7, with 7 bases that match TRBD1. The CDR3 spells CASGRQGEPYEQYF. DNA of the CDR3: TGTGCCAGCGGTCGACAGGGCGAACCCTACGAGCAGTACTTC.